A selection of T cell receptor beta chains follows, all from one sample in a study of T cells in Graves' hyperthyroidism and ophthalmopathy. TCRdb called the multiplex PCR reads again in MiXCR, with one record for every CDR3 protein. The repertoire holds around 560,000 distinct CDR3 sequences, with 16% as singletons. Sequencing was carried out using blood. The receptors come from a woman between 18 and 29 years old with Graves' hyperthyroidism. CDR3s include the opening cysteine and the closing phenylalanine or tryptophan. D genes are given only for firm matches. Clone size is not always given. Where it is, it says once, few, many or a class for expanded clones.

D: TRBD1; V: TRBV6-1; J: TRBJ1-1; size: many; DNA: TGTGCCAGCAAGACCGGACAGGGGGAGAACACTGAAGCTTTCTTT; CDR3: CASKTGQGENTEAFF
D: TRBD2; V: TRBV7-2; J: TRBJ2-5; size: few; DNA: TGTGCCAGCAGCTTTCCGCGGGGGAGCCAAGAGACCCAGTACTTC; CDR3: CASSFPRGSQETQYF
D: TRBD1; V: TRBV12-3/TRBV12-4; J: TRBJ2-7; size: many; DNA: TGTGCCAGCTCGACGAACAGGGGCTCCTACGAGCAGTACTTC; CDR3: CASSTNRGSYEQYF
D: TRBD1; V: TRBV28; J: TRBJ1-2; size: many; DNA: TGTGCCAGCAAAAACGATGGGACAGCGACTAACTATGGCTACACCTTC; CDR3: CASKNDGTATNYGYTF
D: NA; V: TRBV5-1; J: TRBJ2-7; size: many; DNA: TGCGCCAGCAGCTTCGGGGAGCACGAGCAGTACTTC; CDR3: CASSFGEHEQYF
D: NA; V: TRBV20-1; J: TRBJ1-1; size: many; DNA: TGCAGTGCTAGAGATCTGCGGAACACTGAAGCTTTCTTT; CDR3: CSARDLRNTEAFF
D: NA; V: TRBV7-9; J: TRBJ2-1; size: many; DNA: TGTGCCAGCAGCCCGAGAGGGGGTGACGCGCGCCCAGAGCAGTTCTTC; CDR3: CASSPRGGDARPEQFF
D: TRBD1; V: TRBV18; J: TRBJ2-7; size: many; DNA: TGTGCCAGCTCACCAGAGGTCAGGGGGAGCTCCTACGAGCAGTACTTC; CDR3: CASSPEVRGSSYEQYF
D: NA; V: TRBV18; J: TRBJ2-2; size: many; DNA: TGTGCCAGCTCACCACGTACCGGGGAGCTGTTTTTT; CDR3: CASSPRTGELFF
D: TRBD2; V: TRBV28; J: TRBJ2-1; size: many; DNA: TGTGCCAGTCGGCGGGGGTACAATGAGCAGTTCTTC; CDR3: CASRRGYNEQFF
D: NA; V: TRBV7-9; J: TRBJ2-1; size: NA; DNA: TGTGCCAGCAGCTTACTCCGTATTGAGCAGTTCTTC; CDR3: CASSLLRIEQFF
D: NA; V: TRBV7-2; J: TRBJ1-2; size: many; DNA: TGTGCCAGCAGCTTAGCCCCCCAGGCGATAAACTATGGCTACACCTTC; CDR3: CASSLAPQAINYGYTF
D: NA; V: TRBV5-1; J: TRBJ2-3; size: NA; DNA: TGCGCCAGCCAAGAAGCGAGGTCTACGCAGTATTTT; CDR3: CASQEARSTQYF
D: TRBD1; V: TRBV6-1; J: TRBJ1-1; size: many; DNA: TGTGCCAGCAGTGAACCAGGACAGGGTATGAACACTGAAGCTTTCTTT; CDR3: CASSEPGQGMNTEAFF
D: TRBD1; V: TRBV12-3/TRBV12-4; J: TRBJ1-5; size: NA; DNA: TGTGCCAGCAGTTTAGCGCAGGGGGGCAATCAGCCCCAGCATTTT; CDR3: CASSLAQGGNQPQHF
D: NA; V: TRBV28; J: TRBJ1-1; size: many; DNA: TGTGCCAGCAAATACCGGGGGGTGAACACTGAAGCTTTCTTT; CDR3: CASKYRGVNTEAFF